These 8 T cell receptor beta chains share one sample of origin, sequenced in a study of T cells in Graves' hyperthyroidism and ophthalmopathy. Amplified regions were TCR beta CDR3 sequences from RNA transcripts. HTBI primers were the set used in a first-round RT-PCR of the TCR CDR3. One entry per CDR3 protein, called by TCRdb with MiXCR from the multiplex PCR reads. Counted here are a few hundred thousand distinct CDR3 sequences, around 46% occurring once; the ten biggest clones make up roughly 8.2%. The specimen was peripheral blood or thyroid tissue (not recorded which). These receptors came from a woman younger than 35 with Graves' hyperthyroidism.

This clonotype was detected ten times or more. CDR3: CATSEETGLTGELFF. The CDR3 DNA sequence: TGTGCCACCAGTGAGGAGACAGGGTTAACCGGGGAGCTGTTTTTT. V gene TRBV24-1 combines with J gene TRBJ2-2; 7 bases match TRBD1. The CDR3 consists of 15 residues. Germline values: CDR1 KGHDR, CDR2 SFDVKD. The V gene end was trimmed by 4 bases and the J gene end by 5 bases; junction bases not matched to a gene: 6.

In this sample, this clonotype turned up many times. The V call is TRBV4-1, the J call TRBJ1-5; D is unclear. The CDR3 sequence is 16 residues long. The V gene lost 1 base and the J gene lost 0 bases, with 10 bases spanning the gap. CDR1 and CDR2 (germline): MGHRA, YSYEKL. CDR3 nucleotides: TGCGCCAGCAGCCAAGTTGGAGGGCTTAGCAATCAGCCCCAGCATTTT. Translating gives CASSQVGGLSNQPQHF.

Many counts were recorded for this clonotype. The chain employs TRBV20-1 and TRBJ2-5; D possibly corresponds to TRBD1 (6 bases). CDR3 length equals 14 residues. V lost 4 bases, J lost 4 bases, and 16 bases lay in between. In germline, CDR1 is DFQATT, CDR2 SNEGSKA (reference sequence). CDR3 sequence: CSANPDSGAETQYF. As DNA, the CDR3 is TGCAGTGCTAACCCAGATTCAGGGGCAGAGACCCAGTACTTC.

This clonotype was seen ten or more times. The gene calls are TRBV4-1 and TRBJ1-4, with 10 bases identical to TRBD1. The CDR3 length is 16 residues. The germline CDR1 and CDR2 sequences are MGHRA and YSYEKL. V dropped 4 bases and J dropped 4; count of bases not matched to a gene: 6. The CDR3 region has the DNA TGCGCCAGCAGCCTGAGACAGGGGGCCATTAATGAAAAACTGTTTTTT. It yields the protein CASSLRQGAINEKLFF.

Notes on this clonotype: Compared with germline, one end of the junction differs, possibly owing to a read error. The chain employs TRBV5-1 and TRBJ1-4; D is unresolved. The CDR3 totals 14 residues. Germline-derived CDR1 and CDR2 are SGHRS and YFSETQ. This chain's CDR3 is CASGLTSGDEKLFF. The DNA of the CDR3 is TGCGCCAGCGGCTTGACTTCCGGGGATGAAAAACTGTTTTTT.

This clonotype was recorded at least ten times. The V and J genes are TRBV11-2 and TRBJ1-4, with 9 positions matching TRBD1. CDR1 SGHAT and CDR2 FQNNGV come from the germline V gene. V was pared by 5 bases and J by 1 base, with 14 bases of the junction left unmatched. This CDR3 comprises 19 residues. The CDR3 sequence: CASSRAAVPGQGTNEKLFF. The CDR3 region has the DNA TGTGCCAGCAGCCGAGCCGCCGTCCCGGGACAGGGAACTAATGAAAAACTGTTTTTT.

The chain has TRBV29-1 and TRBJ2-7; D might be TRBD1 (5 bases). CDR3 length: 12 amino acids. Trimming took off 3 bases at V and 2 bases at J, with 8 bases between the two ends. Germline CDR1 and CDR2: SQVTM and ANQGSEA. CDR3 amino acids: CSVDRATYEQYF. Here the CDR3 DNA reads TGCAGCGTTGACAGGGCCACCTACGAGCAGTACTTC.

This clonotype was seen only once. The chain recombines TRBV20-1 with TRBJ1-3, with D hard to call. This CDR3 is built from 15 residues. Trimming took 4 bases from V and 7 from J, leaving 20 bases between them. CDR1 is DFQATT, CDR2 SNEGSKA, per germline (reference sequence). The DNA for the CDR3 is TGCAGTGCTACCGGACTAGCGGGAGGATCGAACACCATATATTTT. Its protein product is CSATGLAGGSNTIYF.